This TCR beta chain stems from a study of blood T cells in healthy people across ages. The germline CDR1 and CDR2 sequences are SGHTA and FQGTGA. Trimming pared 6 bases from V and 6 bases from J, leaving 12 bases between. The CDR3 totals 12 residues. For the second PCR, which ran for about 7 to 12 cycles, a sample-barcoded 5' primer and a J-beta primer mix were used. One entry per CDR3 protein results from TCRdb running MiXCR on the 5' RACE reads. The data show around 970,000 distinct CDR3 sequences, approximately 50% seen once. This clonotype was detected a few times. The V gene is TRBV7-3, the J gene TRBJ2-7; no firm D call. Specimen: blood. The sequence derives from a woman in her sixties in good health. The CDR3 coding sequence is TGTGCCAGCAGTACTACCTCCGGCGAGCAGTACTTC. Translating it yields CASSTTSGEQYF.